Listed below are T cell receptor beta chains from one sample, sequenced in a study of patients and donors after allogeneic stem cell transplantation. TCRdb re-called the RT-PCR reads through MiXCR, storing one row per CDR3 protein. The data contain approximately 160,000 distinct CDR3 sequences, 24% of them singletons. The sequencing input was blood, either unsorted or a sorted T cell fraction (not recorded which). These receptors all stem from a human donor who was either an allogeneic HSCT recipient or a stem cell or donor lymphocyte infusion donor (not recorded which). It is not recorded whose cells these are; they may come from a transplant donor. Both conserved end residues are part of each CDR3. D genes are given only for firm matches. The listing skips clone size in some rows; elsewhere it reads once, few, many or a size class.

clone size	V gene	J gene	D gene	CDR3 length	CDR3 DNA	CDR3 protein
-	TRBV9	TRBJ2-5	-	13	TGTGCCAGCAGCACCGGGCAGTACGAGACCCAGTACTTC	CASSTGQYETQYF
few	TRBV10-3	TRBJ1-1	-	14	TGTGCCATCAGTGACCCAGGGGCGGGCACTGAAGCTTTCTTT	CAISDPGAGTEAFF
-	TRBV7-9	TRBJ2-2	TRBD1	17	TGTGCCAGCAGCTTACTCGACTGGGGACAGGGCACCGGGGAGCTGTTTTTT	CASSLLDWGQGTGELFF
-	TRBV27	TRBJ2-1	-	17	TGTGCCAGCAGTTTACGTCCGGTTAGAGTGGGTTACAATGAGCAGTTCTTC	CASSLRPVRVGYNEQFF
-	TRBV7-6	TRBJ1-1	TRBD1	18	TGTGCCAGCAGCTCCTGGATATTCCAGGGGGATAGGAACACTGAAGCTTTCTTT	CASSSWIFQGDRNTEAFF
-	TRBV2	TRBJ2-1	TRBD2	14	TGTGCCAGCAGTGAGCTAGCGGGGGGACCTGAGCAGTTCTTC	CASSELAGGPEQFF
-	TRBV7-9	TRBJ1-2	-	13	TGTGCCACTTTGGGACCAGGGGCTAGAGGCTACACCTTC	CATLGPGARGYTF
many	TRBV6-5	TRBJ1-1	TRBD1	12	TGTGCCAGCAGTAGACAGGGCACTGAAGCTTTCTTT	CASSRQGTEAFF
-	TRBV29-1	TRBJ1-2	-	13	TGCAGCGTTGAAGATCCTAGACAGGACCACTACACCTTC	CSVEDPRQDHYTF
-	TRBV10-3	TRBJ1-3	-	18	TGTGCCATCAGTGAGTCGCCATTTAAGAGACAGGAGAGGAACACCATATATTTT	CAISESPFKRQERNTIYF
few	TRBV5-1	TRBJ2-1	-	15	TGCGCCAGCAGCTTGCGTCAGGGAGGTTTGCCTGAGCAGTTCTTC	CASSLRQGGLPEQFF
many	TRBV5-1	TRBJ1-5	TRBD1	15	TGCGCCAGCAGGGAGGGGACAGGGAAAAATCAGCCCCAGCATTTT	CASREGTGKNQPQHF
-	TRBV20-1	TRBJ2-1	TRBD2	14	TGCAGTCCGAAGGCGGCTAGCGGGTACAATGAGCAGTTCTTC	CSPKAASGYNEQFF
-	TRBV3-1	TRBJ2-5	-	16	TGTGCCAGCAGCCAGGAAAATGCCCAGGGAAGGGAGACCCAGTACTTC	CASSQENAQGRETQYF
-	TRBV3-1	TRBJ2-5	-	16	TGTGCCAGCAGCCAGTATGTTTCAGGGGTGGGGGAGACCCAGTACTTC	CASSQYVSGVGETQYF
few	TRBV12-3/TRBV12-4	TRBJ1-1	-	17	TGTGCCAGCAGCCCTGGACAGCTTGTAAGGGGGAACACTGAAGCTTTCTTT	CASSPGQLVRGNTEAFF
-	TRBV5-1	TRBJ1-4	-	17	TGCGCCAGCAGCTTGGCCGGTGGCGGCGGAACTAATGAAAAACTGTTTTTT	CASSLAGGGGTNEKLFF
-	TRBV20-1	TRBJ1-5	-	14	TGCAGTGCTAGAGAAGCCCGTCTAGATCAGCCCCAGCATTTT	CSAREARLDQPQHF
-	TRBV4-2	TRBJ1-5	TRBD1	16	TGTGCCAGCAGCCCAATGACAGGGGGAGAAGGTCAGCCCCAGCATTTT	CASSPMTGGEGQPQHF
few	TRBV6-6	TRBJ1-3	-	15	TGTGCCAGCAGTGTGGGTGGCCTCTCTGGAAACACCATATATTTT	CASSVGGLSGNTIYF
-	TRBV29-1	TRBJ1-2	TRBD1	12	TGCACCCTTCGGCAGGGGGAAGATGGCTACACCTTC	CTLRQGEDGYTF